This passage covers 31 T cell receptor beta chains from one sample sequenced in a study of blood T cells in healthy people across ages. With a J-beta primer mix and a sample-barcoded 5' primer, a second PCR ran roughly 6 to 12 cycles. Via MiXCR, TCRdb re-called the 5' RACE reads, giving one row per CDR3 protein. The sample has approximately 900,000 distinct CDR3 sequences, roughly 43% seen once. The sample taken for sequencing was blood. These receptors came from a man aged 30 to 45 in good health.

A remark on this clonotype: A read error may be the cause here, since a much bigger clone is one base away. The V call is TRBV10-3, the J call TRBJ2-3; weak D call: TRBD1 (6 bases). The CDR3 length is 12 residues. Germline CDR1 reads ENHRY; CDR2 reads SYGVKD. The CDR3 spells CAISGDTDTQSF. The CDR3 region has the DNA TGTGCCATCAGTGGGGACACAGATACGCAGTCTTTT.

This clonotype was counted a few times. V is TRBV29-1 and J is TRBJ1-5; the D is unclear. Trimming cost V 4 bases and J 6 bases, with 13 bases left between them. Germline loops: CDR1 SQVTM, CDR2 ANQGSEA. This CDR3 spans 13 amino acids. As DNA, the CDR3 is TGCAGCGTTGGGGAGGGCCTCGGTCAGCCCCAGCATTTT. Protein product: CSVGEGLGQPQHF.

Only one count was recorded for this clonotype. The genes are TRBV20-1 and TRBJ2-3, with D perhaps assigned TRBD1 or TRBD2 (5 bases each). The CDR3 consists of 13 residues. The germline gives CDR1 DFQATT, CDR2 SNEGSKA (reference sequence). Trimming pared 6 bases from V and 4 bases from J, leaving 14 bases between. CDR3: CSAPGTSADTQYF. CDR3 DNA sequence: TGCAGTGCCCCCGGGACCTCAGCAGATACGCAGTATTTT.

The rearrangement links TRBV9 to TRBJ2-5, with TRBD1 identical over 7 bases. The CDR3 has 13 amino acids. Germline V gives CDR1 SGDLS, CDR2 YYNGEE. V shed 6 bases, J shed 5 bases, and the junction held 7 bases outside the gene matches. The CDR3 nucleotides are TGTGCCAGCAACGAAGGGGGCGTTGAGACCCAGTACTTC. As protein: CASNEGGVETQYF.

This rearrangement joins TRBV7-2 to TRBJ1-2, with a weak D call TRBD1 (5 bases). V gave up 8 bases and J gave up 7 bases, with 20 bases separating them. Germline assignment: CDR1 SGHTA and CDR2 FQGNSA. This CDR3 is built from 14 residues. CDR3 region: CASSDRGYQGGYTF. CDR3 in DNA: TGTGCCAGCTCAGACCGGGGGTATCAGGGTGGCTACACCTTC.

This clonotype has ten or more counts. The genes are TRBV7-2 and TRBJ2-3, with D tentatively TRBD1 (6 bases). CDR3 length equals 15 residues. Germline V gene lookup returns CDR1 SGHTA and CDR2 FQGNSA. Trimming stripped 2 bases from V and 3 bases from J, with 12 bases between. Here the CDR3 reads CASSLRAGDTDTQYF. As DNA, the CDR3 is TGTGCCAGCAGCTTAAGGGCAGGGGATACAGATACGCAGTATTTT.

This clonotype was counted between two and nine times. The chain is built from TRBV27 and TRBJ1-2, with 8 bases that match TRBD1. The V and J ends lost 5 bases and 3 bases, in that order; junction bases with no gene match: 11. Germline V gene data show CDR1 as MNHEY and CDR2 as SMNVEV (reference sequence). The CDR3 is made up of 16 amino acids. CDR3 sequence (DNA): TGTGCCAGCAGTCAAACGACAGGGGAGCAGGACTATGGCTACACCTTC. As protein: CASSQTTGEQDYGYTF.

This clonotype appeared a few times. This could be a read error, since a much larger clone is one nucleotide away. The chain joins TRBV6-5 to TRBJ2-5; D ambiguous. CDR3 length: 14 residues. Trimming stripped 5 bases from V and 0 bases from J, with 10 bases between. CDR1 and CDR2 (germline): MNHEY, SVGAGI. The CDR3 bases are TGTGCCAGCAGTGACAATCTGTACCAAGAGACCCAGTACTTC. It yields the protein CASSDNLYQETQYF.

J is TRBJ1-2 and V is TRBV20-1; maybe TRBD1 (6 bases). Germline assignment: CDR1 DFQATT and CDR2 SNEGSKA (reference sequence). CDR3 length: 12 amino acids. V was trimmed by 3 bases and J by 5 bases, leaving 10 bases between them. The CDR3 DNA reads TGCAGTGCTAGCGGACAGCAGTATGGCTACACCTTC. Amino acids: CSASGQQYGYTF.

This chain connects TRBV10-3 to TRBJ2-2; D ambiguous. CDR3 length equals 14 residues. CDR1 and CDR2 (germline): ENHRY, SYGVKD. Trimming removed 4 bases at V and 2 bases at J, with 8 bases between. The CDR3 reads CAISVQSNTGELFF. The CDR3 DNA reads as TGTGCCATCAGTGTACAGTCTAACACCGGGGAGCTGTTTTTT.

The J gene is TRBJ2-3, the V gene TRBV7-9; D not resolved. The CDR3 length is 14 residues. Germline CDR1 reads SEHNR; CDR2 reads FQNEAQ (reference sequence). V lost 2 bases and J lost 4, with 10 bases in between. This CDR3 reads CASSLLWGADTQYF. Written as DNA, the CDR3 is TGTGCCAGCAGCTTACTGTGGGGTGCAGATACGCAGTATTTT.

In its sample, this clonotype was seen once. This chain connects TRBV9 to TRBJ2-3; 8 bases match TRBD1. CDR1 SGDLS and CDR2 YYNGEE come from the germline V gene. With 4 bases clipped from V and 4 bases from J, the junction kept 8 bases outside the gene matches. The CDR3 has 15 amino acids. The CDR3, as DNA: TGTGCCAGCAGCCCGGACAGGGTTTGGGCAGATACGCAGTATTTT. Amino acid sequence: CASSPDRVWADTQYF.

CDR3 sequence reads: CSANTRTGNYGYTF. The CDR3 DNA reads as TGCAGTGCTAATACCAGGACAGGGAACTATGGCTACACCTTC. V is TRBV20-1 and J is TRBJ1-2; 8 bases match TRBD1. This CDR3 is 14 amino acids long. CDR1 and CDR2 from the germline V gene are DFQATT and SNEGSKA (reference sequence). V dropped 4 bases and J dropped 2; count of bases not matched to a gene: 6.

This chain joins TRBV6-5 and TRBJ2-1; no definite D call. This CDR3 region has 11 residues. Per the germline V gene, CDR1 is MNHEY and CDR2 is SVGAGI. Trimming stripped 6 bases from V and 10 bases from J, with 10 bases between. The CDR3 region is CASRSRFEQFF. The CDR3 DNA follows: TGTGCCAGCAGATCCAGGTTCGAGCAGTTCTTC.

Comments on this clonotype: It may be a read error: a sequence one base away is much more abundant. The chain has TRBV7-2 and TRBJ2-5; no clear D gene. The end of the DNA fits TRBJ2-7 better, so the J call may be wrong. The CDR3 totals 13 residues. CDR1 and CDR2 (germline): SGHTA, FQGNSA. This chain's CDR3 is CASSLARTDEQYF. DNA of the CDR3: TGTGCCAGCAGCTTAGCCCGTACCGACGAGCAGTACTTC.

The chain uses TRBV25-1 and TRBJ1-6; tentative D call: TRBD1 (5 bases). CDR1 is MGHDK and CDR2 is SYGVNS in the germline V gene. V was trimmed by 3 bases and J by 3 bases, leaving 12 bases between them. The CDR3 contains 16 residues. The CDR3 region is CASSDSRRGYNSPLHF. CDR3 nucleotides: TGTGCCAGCAGTGACTCGAGAAGGGGCTATAATTCACCCCTCCACTTT.

This clonotype came up a few times. This chain links TRBV20-1 with TRBJ1-4; no reliable D call. Trimming pared 2 bases from V and 0 bases from J, leaving 7 bases between. The CDR3 spans 14 residues. The V gene's germline CDR1 is DFQATT and CDR2 SNEGSKA (reference sequence). The CDR3 sequence: CSARPVATNEKLFF. The CDR3 bases are TGCAGTGCTAGACCGGTTGCAACTAATGAAAAACTGTTTTTT.

Only a few counts were recorded for this clonotype. This may stem from a read error, because a much larger clone lies one nucleotide away. This chain links TRBV28 with TRBJ2-4; possibly TRBD2 for D (5 bases). Germline assignment: CDR1 MDHEN and CDR2 SYDVKM. The ends were cut back, 6 bases at V and 7 bases at J, with 22 bases in the middle. The CDR3 contains 16 residues. The CDR3 sequence is CASRESPEEGFNIQYF. In nucleotides, the CDR3 is TGTGCCAGCAGAGAGTCCCCGGAAGAGGGTTTTAACATTCAGTACTTC.

J is TRBJ1-2 and V is TRBV7-2; possibly TRBD1 for D (5 bases). V was clipped by 3 bases and J by 6 bases, with 17 bases between them. Germline V gene sequence: CDR1 SGHTA, CDR2 FQGNSA. The CDR3 runs to 15 residues. The CDR3 DNA reads as TGTGCCAGCAGCTTTGTCATCGGGGGTGAGAATGGCTACACCTTC. This translates into CASSFVIGGENGYTF.

The J gene is TRBJ2-1, the V gene TRBV20-1, with TRBD2 matching 9 bases. With 6 bases clipped from V and 8 bases from J, the junction kept 14 bases outside the gene matches. CDR1 is DFQATT and CDR2 is SNEGSKA in the germline V gene (reference sequence). The CDR3 covers 15 residues. CDR3 protein: CSALMSLAGRHEQFF. CDR3 DNA: TGCAGTGCCCTTATGTCCCTAGCGGGGAGGCATGAGCAGTTCTTC.

J is TRBJ2-1 and V is TRBV9; 14 bases are shared with TRBD2. J was trimmed by 4 bases and V by 0 bases; bases with no gene match: 6. This CDR3 contains 18 residues. Germline-derived CDR1 and CDR2 are SGDLS and YYNGEE. The CDR3 spells CASSVVGTSGGTYNEQFF. DNA of the CDR3: TGTGCCAGCAGCGTAGTAGGGACTAGCGGGGGTACGTACAATGAGCAGTTCTTC. Variable domain in full (rest from reference TRBV9 and TRBJ2-1): DSGVTQTPKHLITATGQRVTLRCSPRSGDLSVYWYQQSLDQGLQFLIQYYNGEERAKGNILERFSAQQFPDLHSELNLSSLELGDSALYFCASSVVGTSGGTYNEQFFGPGTRLTVL.

This chain uses TRBV7-9 with TRBJ1-4; no definite D call. V lost 5 bases to trimming and J lost 0 bases, with 10 bases between them. The CDR3 runs to 15 residues. The germline V gene encodes CDR1 SEHNR and CDR2 FQNEAQ (reference sequence). CDR3 nucleotides: TGTGCCAGCAGCCCCCACGGTTCAACTAATGAAAAACTGTTTTTT. This codes for CASSPHGSTNEKLFF.

This clonotype showed up just a few times. The gene calls are TRBV29-1 and TRBJ2-7; 11 bases align to TRBD1. The CDR3 covers 14 residues. Germline V CDR1 and CDR2: SQVTM, ANQGSEA. V lost 6 bases and J lost 0; bases outside the gene matches: 4. The CDR3 is CSVEDRGHSYEQYF. The CDR3 nucleotides read TGCAGCGTAGAGGACAGGGGGCACTCCTACGAGCAGTACTTC.

The V call is TRBV28, the J call TRBJ2-7; 8 bases fit TRBD1. With the DNA end fitting TRBJ2-5 better, the J assignment may be wrong. This CDR3 has 16 residues. Germline-derived CDR1 and CDR2 are MDHEN and SYDVKM. This CDR3 is CASSSDREIVEETQYF. DNA of the CDR3: TGTGCCAGCAGTTCGGACAGGGAAATCGTGGAGGAGACCCAGTACTTC.

On this clonotype itself: A read error may explain this, as a much larger clone is one base away. The chain carries TRBV5-1 and TRBJ2-7; 9 positions match TRBD1. The CDR3 length is 15 residues. Germline V gene data show CDR1 as SGHRS and CDR2 as YFSETQ. The CDR3 region is CASSLGQGVSYKQYF. CDR3 sequence (DNA): TGCGCCAGCAGCTTGGGACAGGGGGTCTCCTACAAGCAGTACTTC.

This clonotype is a singleton in its sample. This rearrangement joins TRBV6-4 to TRBJ2-7; D possibly corresponds to TRBD1 (6 bases). The ends were cut back, 2 bases at V and 7 bases at J, with 18 bases in the middle. The germline V gene encodes CDR1 MRHNA and CDR2 SNTAGT. CDR3 size: 15 residues. In nucleotides, the CDR3 is TGTGCCAGCAGTGACACCAGGGGCGGCTACAATGAGCAGTACTTC. It specifies CASSDTRGGYNEQYF.

This clonotype was seen a single time. V gene TRBV5-1 combines with J gene TRBJ2-7; D may be TRBD2 (6 bases). Trimming pared 2 bases from V and 0 bases from J, leaving 15 bases between. CDR3 size: 16 residues. Germline values: CDR1 SGHRS, CDR2 YFSETQ. The CDR3 nucleotides read TGCGCCAGCAGCTTCGACCCGGGGGTCCTCTCCTACGAGCAGTACTTC. This translates into CASSFDPGVLSYEQYF.

This clonotype was seen more than once but under ten times. The chain employs TRBV5-1 and TRBJ1-2, with 8 bases matching TRBD1. Trimming at V came to 0 bases and at J to 8 bases, leaving 9 bases not matched to a gene. The length of the CDR3 is 15 residues. Germline V gene data show CDR1 as SGHRS and CDR2 as YFSETQ. In DNA form, the CDR3 reads TGCGCCAGCAGCTTGGAACGGGGACAGGTTAACGGCTACACCTTC. Its protein is CASSLERGQVNGYTF.

Notes on this clonotype: A much larger clonotype is one base distant, so this may be a read error. The rearrangement joins TRBV7-2 to TRBJ1-2, with TRBD1 as a possible D gene (6 bases). The germline gives CDR1 SGHTA, CDR2 FQGNSA. The CDR3 consists of 12 residues. CDR3 sequence (DNA): TGTGCCAGCAGCCGGGACAACTATCGCTACACCTTC. The encoded protein is CASSRDNYRYTF. Full variable domain (remainder filled in from reference TRBV7-2 and TRBJ1-2): GAGVSQSPSNKVTEKGKDVELRCDPISGHTALYWYRQSLGQGLEFLIYFQGNSAPDKSGLPSDRFSAERTGGSVSTLTIQRTQQEDSAVYLCASSRDNYRYTFGSGTRLTVV.

This clonotype was observed a handful of times. The chain recombines TRBV6-2 or TRBV6-3 with TRBJ2-7, with 8 bases lining up with TRBD2. Germline CDR1 and CDR2: MNHEY and SVGEGT. V gave up 7 bases and J gave up 4 bases; unmatched junction bases: 9. This CDR3 comprises 14 residues. CDR3: CASKPGLEIYEQYF. CDR3 in DNA: TGTGCCAGCAAACCGGGACTAGAAATATACGAGCAGTACTTC.

The V call is TRBV14, the J call TRBJ2-7; TRBD1 matches at 10 bases. The V gene end was trimmed by 2 bases and the J gene end by 3 bases; junction bases not matched to a gene: 4. Looked up from germline, CDR1 is SGHDN and CDR2 is FVKESK. The CDR3 has 15 residues. This chain's CDR3 is CASSQLGQGVYEQYF. The CDR3 DNA reads TGTGCCAGCAGCCAATTAGGACAGGGGGTCTACGAGCAGTACTTC. Supplemented by reference TRBV14 and TRBJ2-7, the full variable domain reads EAGVTQFPSHSVIEKGQTVTLRCDPISGHDNLYWYRRVMGKEIKFLLHFVKESKQDESGMPNNRFLAERTGGTYSTLKVQPAELEDSGVYFCASSQLGQGVYEQYFGPGTRLTVT.